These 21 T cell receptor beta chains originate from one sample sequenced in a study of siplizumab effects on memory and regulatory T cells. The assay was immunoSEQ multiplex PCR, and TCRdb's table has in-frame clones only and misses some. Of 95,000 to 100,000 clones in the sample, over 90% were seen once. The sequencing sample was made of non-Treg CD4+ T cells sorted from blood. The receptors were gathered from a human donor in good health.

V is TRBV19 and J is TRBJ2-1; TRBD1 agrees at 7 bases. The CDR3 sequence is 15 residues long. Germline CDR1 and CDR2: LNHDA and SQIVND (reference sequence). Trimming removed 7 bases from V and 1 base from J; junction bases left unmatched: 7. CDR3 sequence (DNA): TGTGCCAGTACGGCCGACAGGGCTTCCTACAATGAGCAGTTCTTC. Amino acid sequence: CASTADRASYNEQFF.

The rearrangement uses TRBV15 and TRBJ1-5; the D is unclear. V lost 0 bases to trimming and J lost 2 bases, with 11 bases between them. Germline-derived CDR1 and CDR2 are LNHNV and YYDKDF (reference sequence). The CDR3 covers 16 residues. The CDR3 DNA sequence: TGTGCCACCAGCAGAGATGGCCGAACTGGCAATCAGCCCCAGCATTTT. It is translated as CATSRDGRTGNQPQHF. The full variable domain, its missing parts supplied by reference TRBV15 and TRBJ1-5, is DAMVIQNPRYQVTQFGKPVTLSCSQTLNHNVMYWYQQKSSQAPKLLFHYYDKDFNNEADTPDNFQSRRPNTSFCFLDIRSPGLGDTAMYLCATSRDGRTGNQPQHFGDGTRLSIL.

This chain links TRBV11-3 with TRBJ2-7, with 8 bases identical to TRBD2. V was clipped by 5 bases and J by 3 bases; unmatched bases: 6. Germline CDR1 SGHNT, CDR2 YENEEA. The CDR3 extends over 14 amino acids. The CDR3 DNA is TGTGCCAGCAGCCTTAAGCGGGAGTTCTACGAGCAGTACTTC. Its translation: CASSLKREFYEQYF.

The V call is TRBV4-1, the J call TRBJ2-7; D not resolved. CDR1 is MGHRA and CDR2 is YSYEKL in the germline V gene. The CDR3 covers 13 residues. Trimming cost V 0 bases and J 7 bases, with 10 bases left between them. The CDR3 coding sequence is TGCGCCAGCAGCCAAGATGGCCAGTGGGAGCAGTACTTC. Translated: CASSQDGQWEQYF.

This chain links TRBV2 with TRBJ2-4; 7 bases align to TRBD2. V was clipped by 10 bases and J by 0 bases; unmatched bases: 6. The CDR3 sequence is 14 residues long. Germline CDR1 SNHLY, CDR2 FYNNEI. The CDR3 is CATSGKIAKNIQYF. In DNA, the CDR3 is TGTGCCACTAGCGGAAAGATAGCCAAAAACATTCAGTACTTC. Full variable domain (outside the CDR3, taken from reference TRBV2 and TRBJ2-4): EPEVTQTPSHQVTQMGQEVILRCVPISNHLYFYWYRQILGQKVEFLVSFYNNEISEKSEIFDDQFSVERPDGSNFTLKIRSTKLEDSAMYFCATSGKIAKNIQYFGAGTRLSVL.

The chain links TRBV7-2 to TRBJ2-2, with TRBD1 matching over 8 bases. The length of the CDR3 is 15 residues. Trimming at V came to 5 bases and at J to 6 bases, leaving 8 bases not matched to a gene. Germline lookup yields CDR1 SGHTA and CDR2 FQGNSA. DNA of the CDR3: TGTGCCAGCAGCCCGCGGACAGGGTTCCCCGGGGAGCTGTTTTTT. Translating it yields CASSPRTGFPGELFF.

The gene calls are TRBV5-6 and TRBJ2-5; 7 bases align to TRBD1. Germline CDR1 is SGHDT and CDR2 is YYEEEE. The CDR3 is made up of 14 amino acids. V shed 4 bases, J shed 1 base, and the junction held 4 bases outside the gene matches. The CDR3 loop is CASSVRDSQETQYF. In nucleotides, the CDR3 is TGTGCCAGCAGCGTCCGGGACAGCCAAGAGACCCAGTACTTC. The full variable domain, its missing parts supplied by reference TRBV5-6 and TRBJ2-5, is DAGVTQSPTHLIKTRGQQVTLRCSPKSGHDTVSWYQQALGQGPQFIFQYYEEEERQRGNFPDRFSGHQFPNYSSELNVNALLLGDSALYLCASSVRDSQETQYFGPGTRLLVL.

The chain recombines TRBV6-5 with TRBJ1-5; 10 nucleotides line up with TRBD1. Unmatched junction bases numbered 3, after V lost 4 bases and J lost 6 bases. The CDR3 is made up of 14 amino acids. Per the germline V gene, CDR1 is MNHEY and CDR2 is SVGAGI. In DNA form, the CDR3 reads TGTGCCAGCAGTTCCCGGACAGGGGGTCAGCCCCAGCATTTT. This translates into CASSSRTGGQPQHF.

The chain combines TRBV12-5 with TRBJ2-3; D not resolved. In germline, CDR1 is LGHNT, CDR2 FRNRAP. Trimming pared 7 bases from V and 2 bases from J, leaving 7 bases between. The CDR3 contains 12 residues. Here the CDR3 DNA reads TGTGCTAGTGCACGCGTCACAGATACGCAGTATTTT. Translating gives CASARVTDTQYF.

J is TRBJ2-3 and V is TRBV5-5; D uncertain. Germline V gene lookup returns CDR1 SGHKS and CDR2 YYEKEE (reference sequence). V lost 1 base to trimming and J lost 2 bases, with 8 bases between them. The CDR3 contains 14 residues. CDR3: CASSLLENTDTQYF. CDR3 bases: TGTGCCAGCAGCTTGTTAGAGAACACAGATACGCAGTATTTT.

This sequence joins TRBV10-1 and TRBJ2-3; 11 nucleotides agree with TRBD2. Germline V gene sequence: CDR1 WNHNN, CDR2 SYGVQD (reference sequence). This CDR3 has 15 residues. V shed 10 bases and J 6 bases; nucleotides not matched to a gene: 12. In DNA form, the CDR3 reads TGCGCCACCCGCCTGACTAGCGGGATTTCGGATACGCAGTATTTT. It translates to CATRLTSGISDTQYF.

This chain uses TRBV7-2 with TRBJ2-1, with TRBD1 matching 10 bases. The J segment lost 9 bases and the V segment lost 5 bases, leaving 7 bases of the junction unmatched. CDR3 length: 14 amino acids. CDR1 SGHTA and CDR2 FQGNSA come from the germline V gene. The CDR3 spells CASSLDRGRGEQFF. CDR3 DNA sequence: TGTGCCAGCAGCCTCGACAGGGGGCGAGGTGAGCAGTTCTTC.

CDR3 DNA: TGTGCCAGTAGCAAGACAGGGTCCATGAACACTGAAGCTTTCTTT. Protein product: CASSKTGSMNTEAFF. This rearrangement joins TRBV19 to TRBJ1-1, with TRBD1 identical over 7 bases. V lost 6 bases and J lost 0; bases outside the gene matches: 7. In germline, CDR1 is LNHDA, CDR2 SQIVND (reference sequence). CDR3 length: 15 residues.

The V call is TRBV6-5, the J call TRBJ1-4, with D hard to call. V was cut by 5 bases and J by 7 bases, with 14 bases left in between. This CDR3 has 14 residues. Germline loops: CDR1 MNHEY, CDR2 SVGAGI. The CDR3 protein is CASSSTVLFEKLFF. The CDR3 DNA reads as TGTGCCAGCAGTAGTACAGTTCTTTTTGAAAAACTGTTTTTT.

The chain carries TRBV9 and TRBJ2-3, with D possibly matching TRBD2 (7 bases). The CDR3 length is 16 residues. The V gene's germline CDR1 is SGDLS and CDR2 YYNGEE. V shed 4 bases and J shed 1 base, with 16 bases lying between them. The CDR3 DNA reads TGTGCCAGCAGCCAAAGGGGGGGACGGGGCACAGATACGCAGTATTTT. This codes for CASSQRGGRGTDTQYF.

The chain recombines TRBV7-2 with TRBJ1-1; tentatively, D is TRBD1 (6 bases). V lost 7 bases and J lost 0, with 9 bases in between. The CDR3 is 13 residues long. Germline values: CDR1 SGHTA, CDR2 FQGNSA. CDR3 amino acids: CASTGQMNTEAFF. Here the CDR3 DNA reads TGTGCCAGCACCGGACAGATGAACACTGAAGCTTTCTTT.

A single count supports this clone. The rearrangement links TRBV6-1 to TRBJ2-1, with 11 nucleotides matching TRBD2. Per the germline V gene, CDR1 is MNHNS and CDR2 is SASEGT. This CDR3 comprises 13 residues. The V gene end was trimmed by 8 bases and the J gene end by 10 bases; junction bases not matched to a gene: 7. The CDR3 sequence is CASRTSGSLEQFF. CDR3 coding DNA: TGTGCCAGCCGAACTAGCGGGAGTTTAGAGCAGTTCTTC.

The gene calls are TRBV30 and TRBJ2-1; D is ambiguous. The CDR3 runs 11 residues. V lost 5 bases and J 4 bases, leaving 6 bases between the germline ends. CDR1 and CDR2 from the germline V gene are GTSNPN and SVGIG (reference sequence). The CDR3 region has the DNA TGTGCCTGGGGGTTTTACAATGAGCAGTTCTTC. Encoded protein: CAWGFYNEQFF.

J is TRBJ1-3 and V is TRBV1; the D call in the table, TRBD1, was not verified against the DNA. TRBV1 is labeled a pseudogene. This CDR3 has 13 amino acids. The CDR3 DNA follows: TGCACCAGCAGAGAGGGGGAACGAAACACCATATATTTT. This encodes CTSREGERNTIYF.

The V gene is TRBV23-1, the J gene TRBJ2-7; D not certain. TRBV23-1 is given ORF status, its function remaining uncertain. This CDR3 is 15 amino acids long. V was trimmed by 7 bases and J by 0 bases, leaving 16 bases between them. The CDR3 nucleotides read TGCGCCAGCAACCCCGAGACGTCCCCCTCCTACGAGCAGTACTTC. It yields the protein CASNPETSPSYEQYF.

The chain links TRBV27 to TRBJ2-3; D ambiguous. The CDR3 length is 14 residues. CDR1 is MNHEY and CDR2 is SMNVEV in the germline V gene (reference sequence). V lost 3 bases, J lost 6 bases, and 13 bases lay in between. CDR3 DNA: TGTGCCAGCAGTTTTTACACTCCTGGGGATACGCAGTATTTT. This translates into CASSFYTPGDTQYF.